Below are 30 T cell receptor beta chains sequenced from a single sample in a study of T cell repertoires in cytomegalovirus infection. Using its own MiXCR run on the reads, TCRdb lists one record per CDR3 protein. The sample holds 500,000 to 600,000 distinct CDR3 sequences, approximately 15% seen once. The sample taken for sequencing was CD8+ T cells from PBMCs. These receptors came from a human donor in good health (CMV status not recorded). Some clones in this sample may be carry-over from other donors' samples.

This clonotype was detected only a few times. The chain has TRBV11-1 and TRBJ2-1; 8 nucleotides match TRBD2. J was trimmed by 5 bases and V by 1 base; bases with no gene match: 13. Germline loops: CDR1 SGHAT, CDR2 FQDESV (reference sequence). The CDR3 sequence is 18 residues long. CDR3 amino acids: CASSLVSWRGARNNEQFF. CDR3 DNA sequence: TGTGCCAGCAGCTTAGTTAGCTGGCGGGGGGCTCGAAACAATGAGCAGTTCTTC.

This clonotype has only a few counts. CDR3 in DNA: TGTGCCAGCAGTTCCACAGGAAATAGCAATCAGCCCCAGCATTTT. It codes for CASSSTGNSNQPQHF. The chain is built from TRBV28 and TRBJ1-5; D possibly corresponds to TRBD1 (5 bases). CDR3 length: 15 residues. The germline V and J ends were trimmed by 4 bases and 0 bases, with 10 bases remaining between them. CDR1 is MDHEN, CDR2 SYDVKM, per germline. Supplemented by reference TRBV28 and TRBJ1-5, the full variable domain reads DVKVTQSSRYLVKRTGEKVFLECVQDMDHENMFWYRQDPGLGLRLIYFSYDVKMKEKGDIPEGYSVSREKKERFSLILESASTNQTSMYLCASSSTGNSNQPQHFGDGTRLSIL.

To note about this clonotype: This may be a read error, as it is one base from a much larger clone. The chain carries TRBV12-3 or TRBV12-4 and TRBJ1-1; possibly TRBD1 for D (6 bases). V was trimmed by 5 bases and J by 3 bases, leaving 16 bases between them. CDR3 length: 15 amino acids. The CDR3 nucleotides read TGTGCCAGCAGTGTACTACAGGGACGCGACACTGAAGCTTTCTTT. Protein sequence: CASSVLQGRDTEAFF.

This clonotype was seen ten or more times. This rearrangement joins TRBV7-8 to TRBJ2-1, with TRBD2 as a possible D gene (7 bases). The CDR3 runs to 17 residues. V lost 2 bases and J 2 bases, leaving 16 bases between the germline ends. Germline lookup yields CDR1 SGHVS and CDR2 FQNEAQ. CDR3 DNA: TGTGCCAGCAGCTTACGAAGAGGGGGGGGCCCCTACAATGAGCAGTTCTTC. Protein product: CASSLRRGGGPYNEQFF.

This clonotype was detected ten times or more. The chain employs TRBV14 and TRBJ1-1, with D hard to call. The CDR3 is 13 amino acids. CDR1 and CDR2 (germline): SGHDN, FVKESK. V was trimmed by 0 bases and J by 7 bases, leaving 9 bases between them. CDR3 nucleotide sequence: TGTGCCAGCAGCCAAGATCCCCCCCATGAAGCTTTCTTT. Translated: CASSQDPPHEAFF.

The sample holds many counts of this clonotype. The rearrangement uses TRBV4-1 and TRBJ1-2; possible D gene TRBD1, 5 bases. Trimming took 2 bases from V and 3 from J, leaving 13 bases between them. The CDR3 is 15 amino acids. From germline, CDR1 is MGHRA and CDR2 YSYEKL. CDR3 region: CASSQLTQVYYGYTF. The CDR3 DNA is TGCGCCAGCAGCCAATTAACACAGGTCTACTATGGCTACACCTTC.

This chain links TRBV6-5 with TRBJ1-6; a weak D match, TRBD1 (5 bases). Per germline, CDR1 MNHEY and CDR2 SVGAGI. Deletions cut 2 bases from V and 14 bases from J, with 16 bases between. The CDR3 runs to 14 residues. CDR3 DNA sequence: TGTGCCAGCAGTTACGAAGTCAGGGTTTTATCCCTCCACTTT. Translating it yields CASSYEVRVLSLHF.

This clonotype was seen ten or more times. The gene calls are TRBV7-8 and TRBJ2-3, with TRBD1 as a possible D gene (5 bases). This CDR3 has 15 amino acids. Trimming stripped 5 bases from V and 4 bases from J, with 16 bases between. CDR1 and CDR2 (germline): SGHVS, FQNEAQ. The CDR3 loop is CASSLRMLGPDTQYF. As DNA, the CDR3 is TGTGCCAGCAGCCTCCGGATGCTGGGGCCAGATACGCAGTATTTT.

The sample holds many counts of this clonotype. The chain joins TRBV4-1 to TRBJ2-1; D is possibly TRBD2 (6 bases). Trimming took off 1 base at V and 3 bases at J, with 10 bases between the two ends. Germline CDR1 is MGHRA and CDR2 is YSYEKL. The CDR3 covers 15 residues. The CDR3 region has the DNA TGCGCCAGCAGCCAAGCGGGGGTGGGCTACAATGAGCAGTTCTTC. Protein: CASSQAGVGYNEQFF.

The chain couples TRBV6-5 to TRBJ2-2, with D perhaps TRBD2 (6 bases). The germline CDR1 and CDR2 sequences are MNHEY and SVGAGI. This CDR3 has 15 amino acids. V shed 6 bases and J shed 1 base, with 12 bases lying between them. The CDR3: CASRGLFGNTGELFF. The CDR3, as DNA: TGTGCCAGCAGGGGACTTTTCGGGAACACCGGGGAGCTGTTTTTT.

This clonotype was detected many times. The V and J genes are TRBV10-2 and TRBJ2-1; 9 bases align to TRBD1. V gave up 2 bases and J gave up 4 bases; unmatched junction bases: 3. This CDR3 contains 15 residues. Per germline, CDR1 WSHSY and CDR2 SAAADI. This CDR3 is CASSEPGQGYNEQFF. In DNA, the CDR3 is TGCGCCAGCAGTGAGCCGGGACAGGGATACAATGAGCAGTTCTTC.

This clonotype occurred a few times. The rearrangement links TRBV28 to TRBJ2-1; 8 bases match TRBD2. Germline V gene lookup returns CDR1 MDHEN and CDR2 SYDVKM. V lost 5 bases and J lost 3; bases outside the gene matches: 12. There are 17 residues in the CDR3. The CDR3 spells CASSPVGSSGYYNEQFF. CDR3 sequence (DNA): TGTGCCAGCAGTCCCGTTGGGTCTAGCGGGTACTACAATGAGCAGTTCTTC.

V and J are TRBV27 and TRBJ2-3; D unresolved. This CDR3 is built from 14 residues. Germline assignment: CDR1 MNHEY and CDR2 SMNVEV (reference sequence). V was pared by 6 bases and J by 2 bases, with 12 bases between. For the CDR3, the DNA is TGTGCCAGCAGCCCTCGGGCAGCCACAGATACGCAGTATTTT. It is translated as CASSPRAATDTQYF.

J is TRBJ2-7 and V is TRBV4-2; no firm D call. Trimming shortened V by 1 base and J by 3 bases, and 7 bases separated the two germline ends. The CDR3 has 13 residues. Germline V gene lookup returns CDR1 LGHNA and CDR2 YNFKEQ. CDR3 DNA: TGTGCCAGCAGCCAAGCGATCAGCTACGAGCAGTACTTC. This gives the protein CASSQAISYEQYF.

Written as DNA, the CDR3 is TGCAGCGTTGCAGGTGGGGACGCCTACGAGCAGTACTTC. It yields the protein CSVAGGDAYEQYF. The J gene is TRBJ2-7, the V gene TRBV29-1, with D possibly being TRBD1 or TRBD2 (5 bases each). The CDR3 spans 13 residues. Germline loops: CDR1 SQVTM, CDR2 ANQGSEA. V lost 4 bases to trimming and J lost 2 bases, with 12 bases between them.

This clonotype was found a few times. An end of the junction differs from the germline gene, which may be a read error. The J gene is TRBJ2-7, the V gene TRBV6-1; D perhaps matches TRBD2 (6 bases). Germline V gene sequence: CDR1 MNHNS, CDR2 SASEGT. There are 13 residues in the CDR3. As DNA, the CDR3 is TGTGCCAGCAGTGAAGATGGCACCGGGACTCAGGACTTC. Translation: CASSEDGTGTQDF.

This clonotype has at least ten counts. V and J are TRBV14 and TRBJ2-3; 8 bases match TRBD2. The germline gives CDR1 SGHDN, CDR2 FVKESK. After removal of 0 bases from V and 0 bases from J, the junction contained 2 bases not matched to a gene. This CDR3 contains 16 residues. CDR3 protein: CASSQDGGRSTDTQYF. CDR3 DNA sequence: TGTGCCAGCAGCCAAGACGGCGGGAGGAGCACAGATACGCAGTATTTT.

There are a few counts of this clonotype. The rearrangement links TRBV7-3 to TRBJ2-7; D is tentatively TRBD1 or TRBD2 (5 bases each). Trimming shortened V by 1 base and J by 7 bases, and 11 bases separated the two germline ends. The CDR3 consists of 13 residues. CDR1 SGHTA and CDR2 FQGTGA come from the germline V gene. The CDR3 is CASSLNLEGEQYF. DNA of the CDR3: TGTGCCAGCAGCTTAAACCTTGAGGGGGAGCAGTACTTC.

The table lists this clonotype with many counts. This rearrangement joins TRBV27 to TRBJ2-1; 9 positions match TRBD2. CDR1 and CDR2 (germline): MNHEY, SMNVEV (reference sequence). This CDR3 has 14 residues. Trimming removed 8 bases from V and 8 bases from J; junction bases left unmatched: 10. The CDR3 DNA reads TGTGCCAGCCACACCGGGACTAGCTTCGATGAGCAGTTCTTC. Residues: CASHTGTSFDEQFF.

The rearrangement joins TRBV5-4 to TRBJ2-1; 12 bases are a match to TRBD2. The CDR3 has 18 amino acids. Germline assignment: CDR1 SGHNT and CDR2 YYREEE (reference sequence). The J segment lost 2 bases and the V segment lost 0 bases, leaving 6 bases of the junction unmatched. The CDR3 protein is CASSLELAGGGTYNEQFF. Here the CDR3 DNA reads TGTGCCAGCAGCTTGGAGCTAGCGGGGGGGGGGACCTACAATGAGCAGTTCTTC.

To note about this clonotype: A single base separates this from a much larger clone, so it may be a read error. The V call is TRBV11-2, the J call TRBJ2-7; no clear D. The germline V gene encodes CDR1 SGHAT and CDR2 FQNNGV. This CDR3 is built from 11 residues. CDR3 loop: CASRGWYEQCF. CDR3 DNA: TGTGCCAGCCGAGGATGGTACGAGCAGTGCTTC.

This clonotype was seen only a few times. V is TRBV24-1 and J is TRBJ2-5; tentatively, D is TRBD1 (6 bases). Per germline, CDR1 KGHDR and CDR2 SFDVKD. The CDR3 contains 13 residues. The V gene lost 7 bases and the J gene lost 5 bases, with 13 bases spanning the gap. The CDR3 reads CATRDSGDETQYF. CDR3 coding DNA: TGTGCCACCAGGGACTCAGGGGATGAGACCCAGTACTTC.

This sequence joins TRBV9 and TRBJ1-2; 7 bases line up with TRBD1. The V segment lost 3 bases and the J segment 8 bases; nucleotides outside the gene matches: 16. The CDR3 is made up of 16 amino acids. Germline CDR1 is SGDLS and CDR2 is YYNGEE. CDR3 sequence (DNA): TGTGCCAGCAGCGCGACAGGGCCGAGGGGATTTAGCGGCTACACCTTC. As protein: CASSATGPRGFSGYTF.

This chain connects TRBV7-9 to TRBJ2-2; 8 nucleotides align to TRBD1. This CDR3 is built from 14 residues. The germline V gene has CDR1 SEHNR and CDR2 FQNEAQ (reference sequence). V shed 7 bases and J 5 bases; nucleotides not matched to a gene: 6. Here the CDR3 DNA reads TGTGCCAGCAACAACAGGGGGAAGACCGGGGAGCTGTTTTTT. Translation gives CASNNRGKTGELFF.

This clonotype was counted at least ten times. This chain joins TRBV7-9 and TRBJ2-7; D remains ambiguous. The CDR3 contains 12 residues. Trimming left V 5 bases short and J 5 bases short, with 10 bases between. Germline lookup yields CDR1 SEHNR and CDR2 FQNEAQ (reference sequence). CDR3 residues: CASSNENHEQYF. In DNA, the CDR3 is TGTGCCAGCAGCAACGAGAACCACGAGCAGTACTTC.

This clonotype was detected ten times or more. The chain carries TRBV28 and TRBJ2-7; 9 nucleotides agree with TRBD1. The CDR3 length is 15 residues. V lost 5 bases to trimming and J lost 2 bases; unmatched junction nucleotides: 7. Germline CDR1 and CDR2: MDHEN and SYDVKM. DNA for the CDR3: TGTGCCAGCAGTCCAGGGACAGGGATAACCTACGAGCAGTACTTC. As protein: CASSPGTGITYEQYF.

V and J are TRBV14 and TRBJ2-3; 14 nucleotides line up with TRBD2. There are 18 residues in the CDR3. J was trimmed by 8 bases and V by 0 bases; bases with no gene match: 10. Germline CDR1 and CDR2: SGHDN and FVKESK. CDR3 loop: CASSQDWGLAGVERTQYF. Here the CDR3 DNA reads TGTGCCAGCAGCCAAGATTGGGGACTAGCGGGAGTGGAACGTACGCAGTATTTT.

The table lists this clonotype with a few counts. This sequence joins TRBV7-9 and TRBJ2-3; D may be TRBD2 (6 bases). V was trimmed by 6 bases and J by 0 bases, leaving 22 bases between them. This CDR3 is 18 amino acids long. Germline V gives CDR1 SEHNR, CDR2 FQNEAQ (reference sequence). The CDR3 is CASSSLVGGTLSTDTQYF. The DNA of the CDR3 is TGTGCCAGCAGTTCCCTGGTTGGGGGGACCCTTAGCACAGATACGCAGTATTTT.

This clonotype was found a few times. This chain uses TRBV7-9 with TRBJ1-1; tentative D call: TRBD1 (6 bases). The V end lost 11 bases, the J end lost 1 base, and 14 bases lay between the germline ends. This CDR3 comprises 13 residues. Looked up from germline, CDR1 is SEHNR and CDR2 is FQNEAQ (reference sequence). This CDR3 is CAWGDNPNTEAFF. CDR3 DNA: TGTGCCTGGGGGGACAACCCGAACACTGAAGCTTTCTTT.

In its sample, this clonotype was seen a few times. The chain employs TRBV28 and TRBJ1-2; D perhaps matches TRBD1 (5 bases). Germline values: CDR1 MDHEN, CDR2 SYDVKM. The CDR3 runs to 14 residues. The ends were cut back, 6 bases at V and 6 bases at J, with 17 bases in the middle. CDR3 protein: CASSSRTFRDGYTF. Written as DNA, the CDR3 is TGTGCCAGCAGCTCACGGACCTTCAGGGATGGCTACACCTTC.